The clone carrying this T cell receptor (beta chain) qualifies as large. Its antigen is as yet unknown. This entry belongs to a study of immune evolution from preneoplasia to lung adenocarcinoma. In the study overall: HLA loss of heterozygosity: around 6.5% AIS, 15% MIA, roughly 35% ADC, none AAH.

Study-level results: Clonality was highest in normal lung, lower in later-stage lesions apparently. Normal lung had the highest top T cell clone frequencies.

Here immunoSEQ multiplex PCR was the method, and the copy in TCRdb shows in-frame clones only, minus some. The profile shows 4,500 or so clones, around 77% of them singletons. Looked up from germline, CDR1 is SGHTS and CDR2 is YDEGEE. The CDR3 contains 13 residues. The V end lost 2 bases, the J end lost 7 bases, and 12 bases lay between the germline ends. Macro-dissection enriched premalignant or tumor cells before nucleic acid extraction. The J gene is TRBJ1-1, the V gene TRBV5-8, with D possibly matching TRBD1 (5 bases). Sequencing was done on a sample of FFPE lung adenocarcinoma in situ tissue. This receptor was identified in a person aged 60-80 years with lung adenocarcinoma. The CDR3 region has the DNA TGTGCCAGCAGCTTCCGGGGAAGGGGTGAAGCTTTCTTT. This codes for CASSFRGRGEAFF.